This T cell receptor (beta chain) derives from a study of T-cell memory formation after mild COVID-19. Via MiXCR, TCRdb re-called the 5' RACE reads, giving one row per CDR3 protein. The table shows fewer than 700,000 distinct CDR3 sequences, with more than 15% occurring only once. Study-wide results and limits: The study detected some responding clones in pre-infection memory, suggesting cross-reactive memory joined. Chiefly within CM and EM were the contracting CD4+ clones; CD8+ ones were within EMRA. Confirmation of SARS-CoV-2 specificity was lacking for second-wave clones peaking day 37. Clones that contracted from day 15 to 85 were balanced CD4/CD8, while later expanders leaned CD4+.

For this clonotype: Its target is unknown.

This TCR was recovered from an adult woman who had mild COVID-19 (a few samples of this study predate the infection). Cell type and time point are not known. Sequences were obtained from PBMCs or a T cell subset sorted from them (not recorded which).

The CDR3 sequence: CSVAGTGARGGYTF. Written as DNA, the CDR3 is TGCAGCGTGGCCGGGACAGGGGCTCGGGGGGGCTACACCTTC. This chain links TRBV29-1 with TRBJ1-2, with 10 bases matching TRBD1. The junction had 12 bases not matched to a gene; V was cut back by 6 bases and J by 8 bases. This CDR3 spans 14 amino acids. CDR1 SQVTM and CDR2 ANQGSEA come from the germline V gene.